The 23 T cell receptor beta chains below were found in one sample sequenced in a study of T cells in Graves' hyperthyroidism and ophthalmopathy. RNA transcripts served as the template for amplifying TCR beta CDR3 regions. The study used the HTBI primer set for a first-round RT-PCR of the TCR CDR3. MiXCR was run by TCRdb on the multiplex PCR reads, yielding one entry per CDR3 protein. This sample has 500,000 to 800,000 distinct CDR3 sequences, with 40% to 55% found just once. Input material: peripheral blood or thyroid tissue (not recorded which). These receptors were collected from an adult man with Graves' disease, either hyperthyroidism or ophthalmopathy (not recorded which).

Of note for this clonotype: This may stem from a read error, because a much larger clone lies one nucleotide away. No conserved phenylalanine or tryptophan ends this CDR3, so it is likely a read error. The chain combines TRBV24-1 with TRBJ1-2, with a possible D match to TRBD1 (5 bases). Trimming shortened V by 4 bases and J by 7 bases, and 18 bases separated the two germline ends. The CDR3 covers 15 residues. Germline V gene sequence: CDR1 KGHDR, CDR2 SFDVKD. The CDR3 DNA follows: TGTGCCACCAGTGAGCCGTCAAGGGGCTTGGGTGGCTACACCCTC. Amino acids: CATSEPSRGLGGYTL.

This chain joins TRBV29-1 and TRBJ1-4; D might be TRBD1 (6 bases). This CDR3 contains 12 residues. V dropped 3 bases and J dropped 8 bases, with 10 bases sitting between them. Per the germline V gene, CDR1 is SQVTM and CDR2 is ANQGSEA. The CDR3: CSVDRRGEKLFF. The CDR3 DNA reads TGCAGCGTTGACAGGAGGGGGGAAAAACTGTTTTTT.

The chain combines TRBV20-1 with TRBJ2-7; a weak D match, TRBD2 (5 bases). Germline CDR1 reads DFQATT; CDR2 reads SNEGSKA (reference sequence). V lost 0 bases, J lost 6 bases, and 12 bases lay in between. This CDR3 is built from 13 residues. The CDR3 spells CSARDGPAGEQYF. CDR3 DNA sequence: TGCAGTGCTAGAGATGGGCCGGCGGGCGAGCAGTACTTC.

A few counts support this clonotype. This chain joins TRBV12-3 or TRBV12-4 and TRBJ1-1, with D unresolved. This CDR3 region has 11 residues. V lost 3 bases, J lost 4 bases, and 3 bases lay in between. Written as DNA, the CDR3 is TGTGCCAGCAGTTTCCTCACTGAAGCTTTCTTT. Protein sequence: CASSFLTEAFF.

This clonotype was counted ten times or more. The chain combines TRBV2 with TRBJ1-4; 8 positions agree with TRBD1. The CDR3 consists of 14 residues. J was trimmed by 5 bases and V by 6 bases; bases with no gene match: 5. Germline lookup yields CDR1 SNHLY and CDR2 FYNNEI. The chain's CDR3 is CASRGQGSNEKLFF. CDR3 nucleotide sequence: TGTGCCAGCAGAGGACAGGGATCGAATGAAAAACTGTTTTTT.

The chain joins TRBV9 to TRBJ1-1, with TRBD1 as a possible D gene (5 bases). Per germline, CDR1 SGDLS and CDR2 YYNGEE. CDR3 length: 14 residues. The V gene lost 4 bases and the J gene lost 3 bases, with 13 bases spanning the gap. The CDR3 DNA follows: TGTGCCAGCAGCCCTCGGGGGTTACACACTGAAGCTTTCTTT. Its translation is CASSPRGLHTEAFF.

This clonotype was seen at least ten times. The V and J genes are TRBV29-1 and TRBJ1-4; weak D call: TRBD1 (5 bases). Germline V gene lookup returns CDR1 SQVTM and CDR2 ANQGSEA. There are 13 residues in the CDR3. Trimming cost V 1 base and J 10 bases, with 13 bases left between them. The DNA for the CDR3 is TGCAGCGTTGAAGGGGCCGTCGGGGGAAAACTGTTTTTT. This codes for CSVEGAVGGKLFF.

This clonotype was seen many times. V and J are TRBV24-1 and TRBJ1-2; D unclear. The ends were cut back, 0 bases at V and 4 bases at J, with 2 bases in the middle. Per the germline V gene, CDR1 is KGHDR and CDR2 is SFDVKD. CDR3 length: 12 amino acids. The DNA of the CDR3 is TGTGCCACCAGTGATTTGGGCTATGGCTACACCTTC. The encoded protein is CATSDLGYGYTF.

This clonotype was seen only a few times. The chain is built from TRBV6-6 and TRBJ1-2, with a weak D call TRBD1 (5 bases). The CDR3 loop spans 18 amino acids. V lost 4 bases to trimming and J lost 7 bases, with 28 bases between them. Germline CDR1 and CDR2: MNHNY and SVGAGI (reference sequence). The CDR3 region has the DNA TGTGCCAGCAGTTTTAGACGTGGGGGAGGCAGATCATACCGTGGCTACACCTTC. Protein: CASSFRRGGGRSYRGYTF.

The chain is built from TRBV10-3 and TRBJ2-5, with 11 bases matching TRBD2. V was clipped by 10 bases and J by 4 bases; unmatched bases: 11. The CDR3 length is 15 residues. CDR1 is ENHRY and CDR2 is SYGVKD in the germline V gene. CDR3 in amino acids: CATRLAGGFRETQYF. In DNA form, the CDR3 reads TGTGCCACCCGTCTAGCGGGAGGATTCCGAGAGACCCAGTACTTC.

The V and J genes are TRBV20-1 and TRBJ2-7, with 10 nucleotides matching TRBD1. CDR1 and CDR2 from the germline V gene are DFQATT and SNEGSKA (reference sequence). There are 14 residues in the CDR3. V lost 8 bases and J lost 6; bases outside the gene matches: 13. In DNA, the CDR3 is TGCAGTTCCCCAGACGGGACAGGGGTTGGCGAGCAGTACTTC. It specifies CSSPDGTGVGEQYF.

The CDR3 protein is CASSWTGYSGQPQHF. CDR3 bases: TGTGCCAGCAGTTGGACAGGGTATAGTGGTCAGCCCCAGCATTTT. This chain connects TRBV12-3 or TRBV12-4 to TRBJ1-5; 8 nucleotides match TRBD1. The CDR3 covers 15 residues. The V and J ends lost 4 bases and 6 bases, in that order; junction bases with no gene match: 8.

The chain carries TRBV15 and TRBJ2-3; 7 bases map to TRBD1. Germline values: CDR1 LNHNV, CDR2 YYDKDF (reference sequence). This CDR3 has 14 residues. The junction had 3 bases not matched to a gene; V was cut back by 1 base and J by 5 bases. DNA of the CDR3: TGTGCCACCAGCAGAGGGGCAGGGGGAGATACGCAGTATTTT. It codes for CATSRGAGGDTQYF.

This clonotype was found many times. V is TRBV2 and J is TRBJ2-7; 8 nucleotides match TRBD2. The CDR3 contains 14 residues. The germline V gene has CDR1 SNHLY and CDR2 FYNNEI. The J segment lost 3 bases and the V segment lost 6 bases, leaving 7 bases of the junction unmatched. The CDR3 DNA reads TGTGCCAGCAGCCCTACTAGCGGCGGCTACGAGCAGTACTTC. Translation: CASSPTSGGYEQYF. The full variable domain, completed using reference TRBV2 and TRBJ2-7, is EPEVTQTPSHQVTQMGQEVILRCVPISNHLYFYWYRQILGQKVEFLVSFYNNEISEKSEIFDDQFSVERPDGSNFTLKIRSTKLEDSAMYFCASSPTSGGYEQYFGPGTRLTVT.

The chain employs TRBV7-9 and TRBJ1-1, with TRBD1 identical over 7 bases. V shed 5 bases, J shed 1 base, and the junction held 7 bases outside the gene matches. This CDR3 has 15 amino acids. The germline gives CDR1 SEHNR, CDR2 FQNEAQ (reference sequence). CDR3 bases: TGTGCCAGCAGCAACCCGGGACAGACGAACACTGAAGCTTTCTTT. Its protein is CASSNPGQTNTEAFF.

CDR3 coding DNA: TGTGCCAGCAGCCATGATGGACAGGTTCCCTACACCTTC. Translation: CASSHDGQVPYTF. The chain carries TRBV7-8 and TRBJ1-2; TRBD1 agrees at 7 bases. The germline V gene encodes CDR1 SGHVS and CDR2 FQNEAQ. The CDR3 length is 13 residues. The junction had 10 bases not matched to a gene; V was cut back by 5 bases and J by 10 bases.

The chain carries TRBV7-8 and TRBJ1-6; TRBD1 agrees at 7 bases. Per germline, CDR1 SGHVS and CDR2 FQNEAQ. There are 14 residues in the CDR3. V gave up 8 bases and J gave up 10 bases; unmatched junction bases: 11. In nucleotides, the CDR3 is TGTGCCAGCTCCCTCCGGGACAGTAGCTCACCCCTCCACTTT. It codes for CASSLRDSSSPLHF.

The V call is TRBV11-2, the J call TRBJ2-2; D remains unclear. This CDR3 contains 15 residues. Between the trimmed V and J ends, which lost 2 bases and 0 bases, there was a span of 7 bases. The germline V gene encodes CDR1 SGHAT and CDR2 FQNNGV. The CDR3 DNA reads TGTGCCAGCAGCTTACGGCAGCCGAACACCGGGGAGCTGTTTTTT. Translated, it gives CASSLRQPNTGELFF. Complete variable domain (other parts from reference TRBV11-2 and TRBJ2-2): EAGVAQSPRYKIIEKRQSVAFWCNPISGHATLYWYQQILGQGPKLLIQFQNNGVVDDSQLPKDRFSAERLKGVDSTLKIQPAKLEDSAVYLCASSLRQPNTGELFFGEGSRLTVL.

The table lists this clonotype with many counts. The chain combines TRBV24-1 with TRBJ1-2; D may be TRBD1 (6 bases). Germline V CDR1 and CDR2: KGHDR, SFDVKD. The CDR3 extends over 15 amino acids. Deletions cut 3 bases from V and 2 bases from J, with 12 bases between. This CDR3 is CATSDPKGQNYGYTF. The DNA for the CDR3 is TGTGCCACCAGTGATCCCAAGGGACAAAACTATGGCTACACCTTC.

The sample holds many counts of this clonotype. Relative to the germline gene, one junction end is altered; a read error may explain this. The chain recombines TRBV5-1 with TRBJ2-3, with no clear D. Gene TRBJ2-5 matches the end of the DNA better, so the J call may be wrong. Germline CDR1 reads SGHRS; CDR2 reads YFSETQ. This CDR3 contains 11 residues. CDR3 in DNA: TGTGCCAGCAGCTTAGAGGACACCCAGTACTTC. Amino acid sequence: CASSLEDTQYF.

Details on this clonotype: Since no conserved phenylalanine or tryptophan closes the CDR3, a read error is the likely cause. The DNA is omitted, as the CDR3 cannot be located on it reliably, and the CDR3 follows TCRdb's listing. The CDR3 protein is CASSDRQGL. This rearrangement joins TRBV2 to TRBJ1-3; TRBD1 is taken as the D call from the table, unchecked against the DNA. The CDR3 spans 9 residues, counting both ends. Germline CDR1 reads SNHLY; CDR2 reads FYNNEI.

This clonotype was observed many times. The chain employs TRBV15 and TRBJ2-2, with 9 nucleotides matching TRBD1. V shed 4 bases and J 6 bases; nucleotides not matched to a gene: 9. The CDR3 sequence is 16 residues long. Per germline, CDR1 LNHNV and CDR2 YYDKDF (reference sequence). CDR3 sequence (DNA): TGTGCCACCAGCATACCGGGACAGGGATTGTCCGGGGAGCTGTTTTTT. Its protein product is CATSIPGQGLSGELFF.

This clonotype was seen more than once but under ten times. The chain carries TRBV6-1 and TRBJ1-5, with a possible D match to TRBD1 (5 bases). From germline, CDR1 is MNHNS and CDR2 SASEGT. The CDR3 is made up of 14 amino acids. V dropped 5 bases and J dropped 6 bases, with 14 bases sitting between them. The DNA of the CDR3 is TGTGCCAGCAGTCGGGCTATTCAGGGTCAGCCCCAGCATTTT. Amino acid sequence: CASSRAIQGQPQHF.